What follows are 5 T cell receptor beta chains derived from one specimen sequenced in a study of blood T cell repertoires in COVID-19. Libraries were prepared by immunoSEQ multiplex PCR; TCRdb keeps only in-frame clonotypes and omits some of them. The data show 200,000 to 250,000 clones, with 80% seen just once and 6.5% to 9% held by the top ten. Sequenced sample: PBMCs or T cells enriched from blood (not recorded which). These receptors were taken from a middle-aged woman with acute COVID-19.

The chain recombines TRBV5-1 with TRBJ2-2; 14 positions match TRBD2. CDR1 and CDR2 from the germline V gene are SGHRS and YFSETQ. The V gene end was trimmed by 3 bases and the J gene end by 5 bases; junction bases not matched to a gene: 6. The CDR3 contains 17 residues. CDR3 nucleotides: TGCGCCAGCAGCTCCGGACTAGCGGGGGGTCGGACCGGGGAGCTGTTTTTT. Translating it yields CASSSGLAGGRTGELFF.

The V gene is TRBV12-3 or TRBV12-4, the J gene TRBJ2-7; tentatively, D is TRBD1 (6 bases). The CDR3 covers 12 residues. Trimming left V 3 bases short and J 6 bases short, with 9 bases between. The CDR3 coding sequence is TGTGCCAGCAGTTTTGGGGGCGGCGAGCAGTACTTC. Its translation is CASSFGGGEQYF.

The chain is built from TRBV15 and TRBJ2-4; 10 bases map to TRBD2. The germline V gene has CDR1 LNHNV and CDR2 YYDKDF (reference sequence). This CDR3 has 17 amino acids. J lost 6 bases, V lost 4 bases, and 12 bases had no gene match. The CDR3 coding sequence is TGTGCCACCAGCACACCCAGGGGCTTAGCGGGGGGAAACATTCAGTACTTC. Protein product: CATSTPRGLAGGNIQYF.

This clone was counted a single time. The chain has TRBV28 and TRBJ1-5; a weak D match, TRBD1 (6 bases). Germline CDR1 is MDHEN and CDR2 is SYDVKM. The CDR3 is 15 residues long. V was shortened by 6 bases and J by 6 bases, with 18 bases between the two germline ends. CDR3: CASRPTGMGAQPQHF. The DNA for the CDR3 is TGTGCCAGCAGGCCCACAGGGATGGGTGCTCAGCCCCAGCATTTT.

This clone was seen repeatedly, ten times or more. The genes are TRBV6-5 and TRBJ2-5, with 7 bases identical to TRBD1. V trimming: 4 bases; J trimming: 5 bases; junction bases outside the gene matches: 7. This CDR3 region has 14 residues. The V gene's germline CDR1 is MNHEY and CDR2 SVGAGI. DNA of the CDR3: TGTGCCAGCAGTTCCGGGACAGAAGTTGAGACCCAGTACTTC. Protein product: CASSSGTEVETQYF.